This T cell receptor beta chain came from a study of T cell responses to AZD1222 COVID-19 vaccine (dated by TCRdb to the early 2020s). In terms of the full investigation: AZD1222 recipients whose second dose came at about 4 weeks and those whose second dose came at about 12 weeks were combined into one group, since spike-specific TCR depth and breadth did not differ between the two schedules. TCR sequencing covered fewer than 250 trial participants: about 210 given two doses of AZD1222 and 26 given two doses of MenACWY control vaccine. Trial participants were enrolled into age subgroups of 18-55, 56-69 and 70-plus years, which contained roughly 150, 30 and 60 TCR-sequenced participants, respectively.

The sample's time point label, decoded: baseline before first vaccination. The vaccinee samples were drawn from two UK trials, COV001 and COV002, one of which was a single-blind randomized controlled phase 2/3 trial testing AZD1222 (ChAdOx1 nCoV-19) in healthy adults. For TCRbeta chain sequencing, PBMC samples were collected from trial participants at day 0 and at day 28 after the second dose. The CDR3 regions of human TCRbeta chains were subjected to immunosequencing. Processing in the source paper ran as follows. Repertoire TCRs were checked for matches against a reference library of SARS-CoV-2-specific TCRs that had been generated using the MIRA antigen-specificity platform. Breadth was defined as the fraction of unique TCRs that were SARS-CoV-2-associated. Depth was defined as the fraction of total T cells that were SARS-CoV-2-associated. Each spike-specific TCR was assigned to its reactive spike region and to a CD4 or CD8 class using the MIRA data. Log10-transformed breadth and depth values were compared by one-way ANOVA with Sidak's multiple comparisons tests. TCRdb's version of the immuneACCESS table is confined to in-frame rearrangements and falls short of the full clone set. An unresolved V gene accounts for under half of the shortfall where checked; the remainder is of unknown origin. V and J calls and clone size follow that table, whereas D and trimming were derived from the DNA. Across this sample there are around 260,000 clones, with just over 90% seen only once. Of the sample, approximately 0.52% falls within the top ten clones.

The CDR3, from cysteine to phenylalanine, totals 14 residues. CDR3 DNA only is kept here, 42 bases in frame from base 1. Looking up the germline V gene yields CDR1 MNHNS and CDR2 SASEGT. Relative to germline, V is missing 0 bases and J is missing 8 bases, with 5 bases of the junction outside any gene match. Points on this clone: No cognate antigen has been identified for it. Within one base of it there is no much larger clone, and no base qualities were kept.

Study-level results and caveats: Because no day 14 peak-response samples were available, repertoires were characterized only after the peak T cell response. Reportedly, almost half of the unique spike-specific TCRs recognized epitopes lying outside the regions that are mutated in the B.1.351 and B.1.1.7 variants. The 56-69-year group was small, and its depth increase did not reach significance, likely because of low power. The vaccine-associated CD4 TCRs covered the entire spike protein, and the dominant responses fell in regions 160-218 and 743-854. After two AZD1222 doses, both the breadth and the depth of spike-specific TCRs were significantly higher than at day 0 and than in MenACWY recipients. Conclusions about previously exposed vaccinees are limited, since just five or six AZD1222 recipients were seropositive for SARS-CoV-2 at baseline. Most participants were white British and females outnumbered males, and the authors suggested that clonal diversity may have been underestimated.

This sequence uses TRBV6-1 and TRBJ2-3, with 7 central nucleotides matching TRBD2. Material: peripheral blood, obtained on day 0 of AZD1222 vaccination. This sequence originates from an adult in good health. The CDR3 sequence is CASSEADWGGTQYF. The nucleotide sequence is given as TGTGCCAGCAGTGAAGCGGACTGGGGGGGTACGCAGTATTTT.